Sequencing of this TCR beta chain was carried out in a study of response to subunit inactivated influenza vaccine. Study results and limitations: Every seasonal influenza vaccination brings in few new T cells, the authors suggested.

One entry per CDR3 protein results from TCRdb running MiXCR on the RT-PCR reads. The sample includes about 480,000 distinct CDR3 sequences, approximately 12% seen only once; the top ten take less than 15%. Turning to this clonotype: Its target is unknown.

The CDR3 is 13 residues long. Trimming took 3 bases from V and 8 from J; bases not matched to a gene: 8. Looked up from germline, CDR1 is GTSNPN and CDR2 is SVGIG (reference sequence). Sequencing was performed on PBMCs from blood, taken roughly 46 days after vaccination. The receptor comes from a man in his fifties who received an inactivated influenza vaccine. This sequence joins TRBV30 and TRBJ1-2, with 8 bases that match TRBD1. CDR3 sequence: CAWRTQGAPGYTF. The CDR3 nucleotides are TGTGCCTGGAGAACTCAGGGGGCGCCAGGCTACACCTTC.